This TCR beta chain was sequenced for a study of T cell changes during pregnancy in multiple sclerosis. Clones were sequenced by immunoSEQ multiplex PCR, and TCRdb holds only the in-frame ones, with some missing. The table shows around 19,000 clones, with 88% occurring only once. Germline lookup yields CDR1 MNHEY and CDR2 SVGAGI. V lost 7 bases and J lost 3; bases outside the gene matches: 10. This CDR3 has 15 residues. This specimen consisted of CD8+ T cells from peripheral blood mononuclear cells, obtained in the third trimester of pregnancy. The TCR comes from a female donor in good health, enrolled as a control in a pregnancy study. The J gene is TRBJ2-5, the V gene TRBV6-5; 8 bases agree with TRBD2. The CDR3 sequence is CASTTRSGGKETQYF. CDR3 nucleotide sequence: TGTGCCAGCACTACCCGGTCGGGAGGGAAAGAGACCCAGTACTTC.